This passage covers 6 T cell receptor beta chains from one sample sequenced in a study of technical replicates of blood from a handful of donors (dated by TCRdb to the late 2010s). The library was prepared using the immunoSEQ multiplex PCR assay. TCRdb re-hosts the immuneACCESS table, in-frame sequences only. Its copies lack some clones; in the studies checked, an unresolved V gene accounts for under half of them, and the cause for the rest is not known. The sample table shows about 79,000 clones, and approximately 94% are seen once. Roughly 0.26% of the sample lies in the top ten. What was sequenced was T cells isolated from PBMCs. The receptors shown here come from a human donor in good health.

The chain employs TRBV2 and TRBJ2-5; D might be TRBD2 (6 bases). Germline-derived CDR1 and CDR2 are SNHLY and FYNNEI. Between the trimmed V and J ends, which lost 11 bases and 2 bases, there was a span of 15 bases. The CDR3 spans 13 residues. As DNA, the CDR3 is TGTGCCGGCGGGATCAATAAACAAGAGACCCAGTACTTC. Translation gives CAGGINKQETQYF. Full variable domain (outside the CDR3, taken from reference TRBV2 and TRBJ2-5): EPEVTQTPSHQVTQMGQEVILRCVPISNHLYFYWYRQILGQKVEFLVSFYNNEISEKSEIFDDQFSVERPDGSNFTLKIRSTKLEDSAMYFCAGGINKQETQYFGPGTRLLVL.

The chain couples TRBV28 to TRBJ1-1; 10 bases match TRBD1. The ends lost 6 bases at V and 8 bases at J; junction bases unmatched: 12. CDR1 and CDR2 (germline): MDHEN, SYDVKM. The CDR3 length is 15 residues. CDR3 sequence (DNA): TGTGCCAGCAGAAGCCCCCCGGGACAGGGGCGGGAAGCTTTCTTT. Protein product: CASRSPPGQGREAFF.

The J gene is TRBJ1-1, the V gene TRBV18, with 7 bases matching TRBD1. This CDR3 has 16 amino acids. Per the germline V gene, CDR1 is KGHSH and CDR2 is LQKENI. V was pared by 3 bases and J by 0 bases, with 7 bases of the junction left unmatched. Written as DNA, the CDR3 is TGTGCCAGCTCACCCACAGAGGGGGCTATGAACACTGAAGCTTTCTTT. It yields the protein CASSPTEGAMNTEAFF.

The chain recombines TRBV7-9 with TRBJ2-3; no definite D call. Between the trimmed V and J ends, which lost 1 base and 0 bases, there was a span of 14 bases. The CDR3 length is 17 residues. Germline V CDR1 and CDR2: SEHNR, FQNEAQ (reference sequence). CDR3 sequence reads: CASSLVYLAASTDTQYF. The CDR3 DNA reads as TGTGCCAGCAGCTTAGTATATCTGGCAGCGAGCACAGATACGCAGTATTTT.

This sequence joins TRBV28 and TRBJ1-4, with 9 bases aligning to TRBD1. Germline V gene lookup returns CDR1 MDHEN and CDR2 SYDVKM. CDR3 length: 15 residues. V shed 8 bases and J 4 bases; nucleotides not matched to a gene: 8. CDR3: CASGTGGEVNEKLFF. The CDR3 DNA is TGTGCCAGCGGAACAGGGGGCGAAGTTAATGAAAAACTGTTTTTT.

The chain carries TRBV2 and TRBJ2-7; TRBD1 matches at 7 bases. J lost 3 bases, V lost 7 bases, and 3 bases had no gene match. Looked up from germline, CDR1 is SNHLY and CDR2 is FYNNEI. The CDR3 sequence is 12 residues long. The CDR3 nucleotides are TGTGCCAGCAACAGACAGGGCTACGAGCAGTACTTC. It translates to CASNRQGYEQYF.